This T cell receptor (beta chain) stems from a study of cytomegalovirus exposure and HLA in healthy donors. Whole-study findings and limits: Some 150 TCR beta chains were listed as cytomegalovirus-associated. The tendency of first-cohort TCR clusters to co-occur in the roughly 130 validation repertoires emerged from a later analysis.

Donors came from a validation cohort of over a hundred subjects, distinct from the first 666-subject cohort. Concerning this clone itself: Its specificity is not known.

TCRdb's copy holds only in-frame clones and misses some; the assay was immunoSEQ multiplex PCR. The repertoire includes some 140,000 clones, approximately 87% of them detected once, and 2.9% sits in the top ten. This clonotype originated in a man aged 18-30 years in good health and CMV-seronegative. Sequenced: PBMCs.

The CDR3 here is CAISFQGDNEQYF. Here the CDR3 DNA reads TGTGCCATCAGTTTCCAGGGGGACAACGAGCAGTACTTC. This chain links TRBV10-3 with TRBJ2-7, with 7 bases identical to TRBD1. The CDR3 is made up of 13 amino acids. The V gene end was trimmed by 5 bases and the J gene end by 5 bases; junction bases not matched to a gene: 6. Looked up from germline, CDR1 is ENHRY and CDR2 is SYGVKD.